The 22 T cell receptor beta chains in this list originate from one sample, sequenced in a study of CD4 T cells in relation to SARS-CoV-2 and coronaviruses. Assay: immunoSEQ multiplex PCR; the TCRdb copy retains only in-frame clones and omits some. The sample includes about 25,000 clones, 76% of them seen just once. These TCRs' antigens remain unknown. Unexposed donor CD4+ T cells date from about 2010-2018, before the COVID-19 pandemic. After approximately ten days of culture, CD4+ T cells were isolated. The sequenced material came from CD4+ T cells from PBMCs, cultured in vitro. The receptors were sampled from a human donor in good health.

The rearrangement joins TRBV12-5 to TRBJ1-3, with TRBD1 identical over 8 bases. Unmatched junction bases numbered 2, after V lost 6 bases and J lost 4 bases. There are 13 residues in the CDR3. Looked up from germline, CDR1 is LGHNT and CDR2 is FRNRAP. The CDR3 nucleotides read TGTGCTAGTGGCACAGGGGGAGGAAACACCATATATTTT. Translation: CASGTGGGNTIYF.

The CDR3 is CSVKGGGSTEAFF. Written as DNA, the CDR3 is TGCAGCGTCAAGGGGGGGGGCTCCACTGAAGCTTTCTTT. J is TRBJ1-1 and V is TRBV29-1; D perhaps matches TRBD1 (6 bases). CDR3 size: 13 residues. V was shortened by 6 bases and J by 4 bases, with 15 bases between the two germline ends. From germline, CDR1 is SQVTM and CDR2 ANQGSEA.

The rearrangement uses TRBV19 and TRBJ2-2; D not resolved. V was trimmed by 3 bases and J by 0 bases, leaving 8 bases between them. The length of the CDR3 is 15 residues. Germline assignment: CDR1 LNHDA and CDR2 SQIVND (reference sequence). The CDR3 DNA follows: TGTGCCAGTAGTATGGGATCCCCGAACACCGGGGAGCTGTTTTTT. Amino acids: CASSMGSPNTGELFF.

This clone turned up a few times. The J gene is TRBJ1-6, the V gene TRBV28, with unresolved D. V lost 6 bases to trimming and J lost 10 bases, with 10 bases between them. This CDR3 is 12 amino acids long. Germline CDR1 and CDR2: MDHEN and SYDVKM. The CDR3 is CASSSNPSPLHF. In DNA, the CDR3 is TGTGCCAGCAGCTCGAACCCCTCACCCCTCCACTTT.

CDR3 nucleotides: TGTGCCACCGGGTCGGGGTCGAACACCGGGGAGCTGTTTTTT. Translated, it gives CATGSGSNTGELFF. The V call is TRBV18, the J call TRBJ2-2; D might be TRBD2 (5 bases). The germline V gene has CDR1 KGHSH and CDR2 LQKENI. The CDR3 totals 14 residues. The V end lost 10 bases, the J end lost 0 bases, and 12 bases lay between the germline ends.

The V gene is TRBV5-1, the J gene TRBJ1-6; D call uncertain. The CDR3 has 14 residues. Germline V gene lookup returns CDR1 SGHRS and CDR2 YFSETQ. The V end was cut by 7 bases, the J end by 0 bases, with 8 bases between. The CDR3 protein is CASQPGSYNSPLHF. The CDR3 DNA follows: TGCGCCAGCCAACCGGGCTCCTATAATTCACCCCTCCACTTT.

The CDR3 DNA reads TGTGCCATCAGTGAGTCGATCTCGCGGGGACCCTATGGCTACACCTTC. Its protein is CAISESISRGPYGYTF. V gene TRBV10-3 combines with J gene TRBJ1-2; weak D call: TRBD1 (5 bases). Germline CDR1 is ENHRY and CDR2 is SYGVKD. The V gene lost 0 bases and the J gene lost 4 bases, with 15 bases spanning the gap. This CDR3 comprises 16 residues.

The CDR3 here is CASSPDRGETGANVLTF. The CDR3 DNA reads as TGTGCCAGCAGTCCGGACAGGGGGGAAACTGGGGCCAACGTCCTGACTTTC. The gene calls are TRBV6-6 and TRBJ2-6; 10 bases match TRBD1. This CDR3 spans 17 amino acids. J gave up 2 bases and V 5 bases, and 6 bases lay outside the gene matches. The germline V gene encodes CDR1 MNHNY and CDR2 SVGAGI (reference sequence).

The chain is built from TRBV6-5 and TRBJ2-3; D unclear. Looked up from germline, CDR1 is MNHEY and CDR2 is SVGAGI. Deletions cut 6 bases from V and 0 bases from J, with 10 bases between. The CDR3 extends over 14 amino acids. DNA of the CDR3: TGTGCCAGCAGATATAGCCGGAGCACAGATACGCAGTATTTT. The encoded protein is CASRYSRSTDTQYF.

This chain connects TRBV5-1 to TRBJ2-7; the D is unclear. V dropped 3 bases and J dropped 2 bases, with 9 bases sitting between them. The CDR3 consists of 13 residues. Germline V gene lookup returns CDR1 SGHRS and CDR2 YFSETQ. CDR3 sequence reads: CASSSGGTYEQYF. For the CDR3, the DNA is TGCGCCAGCAGCTCAGGCGGAACCTACGAGCAGTACTTC.

This clone was seen more than once but under ten times. This chain uses TRBV7-8 with TRBJ2-5, with a tentative D call TRBD1 (6 bases). The CDR3 consists of 14 residues. Trimming stripped 5 bases from V and 5 bases from J, with 15 bases between. The V gene's germline CDR1 is SGHVS and CDR2 FQNEAQ. CDR3 sequence (DNA): TGTGCCAGCAGCATGTACAGGGATGACGAGACCCAGTACTTC. Amino acid sequence: CASSMYRDDETQYF.

In nucleotides, the CDR3 is TGTGCCAGCAGTGAAGAGGGGGCTCAGCCCCAGCATTTT. Translation gives CASSEEGAQPQHF. The chain is built from TRBV2 and TRBJ1-5; 7 bases align to TRBD1. V dropped 1 base and J dropped 6; count of bases not matched to a gene: 0. Germline lookup yields CDR1 SNHLY and CDR2 FYNNEI. The CDR3 is 13 amino acids.

V and J are TRBV27 and TRBJ1-6; D may be TRBD1 (5 bases). V was pared by 3 bases and J by 3 bases, with 12 bases between. The CDR3 runs to 16 residues. Looked up from germline, CDR1 is MNHEY and CDR2 is SMNVEV (reference sequence). The CDR3 nucleotides are TGTGCCAGCAGTTTTGTTGGCGACAGCTATAATTCACCCCTCCACTTT. Encoded protein: CASSFVGDSYNSPLHF.

The V call is TRBV5-1, the J call TRBJ2-5; D remains ambiguous. The CDR3 loop spans 14 amino acids. Germline CDR1 SGHRS, CDR2 YFSETQ. V was cut by 0 bases and J by 5 bases, with 11 bases left in between. In DNA form, the CDR3 reads TGCGCCAGCAGCTTGGGGTCAGACGGGGAGACCCAGTACTTC. It is translated as CASSLGSDGETQYF.

The chain combines TRBV6-5 with TRBJ2-1; TRBD1 might be the D (5 bases). V lost 10 bases to trimming and J lost 7 bases, with 23 bases between them. CDR1 MNHEY and CDR2 SVGAGI come from the germline V gene. The CDR3 consists of 15 residues. The CDR3 DNA sequence: TGTGCCACCCGCCCCTTAGGGGATATCACGAATGAGCAGTTCTTC. This sequence encodes CATRPLGDITNEQFF.

CDR3 in DNA: TGTGCCAGCAGACCGGACAGGGACGCCTACAATGAGCAGTTCTTC. This sequence encodes CASRPDRDAYNEQFF. The chain employs TRBV27 and TRBJ2-1; 8 bases map to TRBD1. The CDR3 spans 15 residues. Trimming took 6 bases from V and 2 from J; bases not matched to a gene: 6. The germline gives CDR1 MNHEY, CDR2 SMNVEV (reference sequence).

The chain is built from TRBV21-1 and TRBJ1-3; the table calls TRBD1, which could not be checked here. TRBV21-1 corresponds to a pseudogene. This CDR3 region has 18 residues. DNA of the CDR3: TGTGCCAGCAACATTTCGCCCGGGACAGGGGGCTCTGGAAACACCATATATTTT. This encodes CASNISPGTGGSGNTIYF.

The chain employs TRBV4-1 and TRBJ1-1; no definite D call. The germline gives CDR1 MGHRA, CDR2 YSYEKL. The CDR3 is 14 amino acids. V was trimmed by 0 bases and J by 10 bases, leaving 15 bases between them. The CDR3 DNA sequence: TGCGCCAGCAGCCAAGAACATGCGGAGGTTTCAGCTTTCTTT. It translates to CASSQEHAEVSAFF.

The V call is TRBV19, the J call TRBJ1-5; no firm D call. The CDR3 runs to 13 residues. Germline CDR1 LNHDA, CDR2 SQIVND (reference sequence). The V and J ends lost 7 bases and 2 bases respectively, with 9 bases between them. CDR3 in amino acids: CASTPGGNQPQHF. The CDR3 nucleotides are TGTGCCAGTACCCCCGGGGGCAATCAGCCCCAGCATTTT.

The chain joins TRBV7-9 to TRBJ2-3; D is possibly TRBD2 (6 bases). This CDR3 has 14 residues. Germline loops: CDR1 SEHNR, CDR2 FQNEAQ (reference sequence). Deletions cut 2 bases from V and 4 bases from J, with 10 bases between. The CDR3 coding sequence is TGTGCCAGCAGCTTACCGGGGGTCGCAGATACGCAGTATTTT. This codes for CASSLPGVADTQYF. Full variable domain (missing parts from reference TRBV7-9 and TRBJ2-3): DTGVSQNPRHKITKRGQNVTFRCDPISEHNRLYWYRQTLGQGPEFLTYFQNEAQLEKSRLLSDRFSAERPKGSFSTLEIQRTEQGDSAMYLCASSLPGVADTQYFGPGTRLTVL.

The genes are TRBV4-1 and TRBJ2-1; tentative D call: TRBD2 (7 bases). The CDR3 spans 15 residues. The germline gives CDR1 MGHRA, CDR2 YSYEKL. Deletions cut 4 bases from V and 3 bases from J, with 13 bases between. The CDR3 region has the DNA TGCGCCAGCAGCCGGGAGGGGGGTGGCTACAATGAGCAGTTCTTC. Amino acids: CASSREGGGYNEQFF.

J is TRBJ2-3 and V is TRBV6-6; D is ambiguous. CDR1 and CDR2 from the germline V gene are MNHNY and SVGAGI (reference sequence). The length of the CDR3 is 15 residues. V was pared by 2 bases and J by 1 base, with 10 bases between. For the CDR3, the DNA is TGTGCCAGCAGTTACGGCAGGTTTGGCACAGATACGCAGTATTTT. Amino acids: CASSYGRFGTDTQYF.